One sample yielded the 31 T cell receptor beta chains listed below, sequenced in a study of CXCR3-negative and CXCR3-positive naive CD8 T cells. Notes on the study in general: TRB CDR3s were more hydrophobic in CXCR3-positive than in CXCR3-negative naive cells.

UMI-labeled TRB cDNA libraries were prepared by 5' RACE. TCRdb re-called the 5' RACE reads, yielding one record per CDR3 amino acid sequence without DNA. The repertoire shows around 8,600 distinct CDR3 sequences; the top ten hold roughly 2%. Antigens for these TCRs are unknown. Material: naive CXCR3+ CD8+ T cells from blood. Subset denoted: CD45RO-CCR7+CD27+CD95- naive CD8+ T cells expressing CXCR3 (TNR3+). Source of these receptors: a human donor in good health. Some clones in this sample may be carry-over from other donors' samples.

This chain connects TRBV5-5 to TRBJ2-1; as DNA is missing, the TRBD1 call by TCRdb cannot be tested. This CDR3 is 15 amino acids long. Germline CDR1 reads SGHKS; CDR2 reads YYEKEE (reference sequence). CDR3 region: CASWDPGQWDNEQFF. The full variable domain, completed using reference TRBV5-5 and TRBJ2-1, is DAGVTQSPTHLIKTRGQQVTLRCSPISGHKSVSWYQQVLGQGPQFIFQYYEKEERGRGNFPDRFSARQFPNYSSELNVNALLLGDSALYLCASWDPGQWDNEQFFGPGTRLTVL.

The V gene is TRBV4-1, the J gene TRBJ2-2. This CDR3 region has 17 residues. CDR1 and CDR2 from the germline V gene are MGHRA and YSYEKL. The chain's CDR3 is CASSQVARDPNTGELFF.

This chain links TRBV5-6 with TRBJ2-5; the TCRdb D gene call, TRBD2, has no DNA to confirm it. In germline, CDR1 is SGHDT, CDR2 YYEEEE. CDR3 size: 16 residues. The CDR3 region is CASSGAGMRVSETQYF.

This rearrangement joins TRBV19 to TRBJ2-2; the D gene TCRdb calls, TRBD2, cannot be checked with no DNA. CDR1 and CDR2 (germline): LNHDA, SQIVND (reference sequence). The length of the CDR3 is 19 residues. The CDR3 sequence: CASSIIGTSGRGQTGELFF.

In terms of frequency, this clonotype is medium-sized. The gene calls are TRBV7-6 and TRBJ1-1; without DNA, the TCRdb call of TRBD1 cannot be checked. The length of the CDR3 is 14 residues. Germline lookup yields CDR1 SGHVS and CDR2 FNYEAQ. The chain's CDR3 is CASSLTGGNTEAFF.

CDR3 residues: CASSSAGQGAAEAFF. The J gene is TRBJ1-1, the V gene TRBV28; TCRdb proposes TRBD1, but this gene call is untestable without DNA. CDR3 size: 15 residues. Germline assignment: CDR1 MDHEN and CDR2 SYDVKM.

The V gene is TRBV20-1, the J gene TRBJ2-7; TCRdb designates TRBD1, a call that cannot be tested without DNA. The CDR3 consists of 13 residues. Germline V CDR1 and CDR2: DFQATT, SNEGSKA (reference sequence). CDR3 amino acids: CSASGTGNYEQYF.

V usage is TRBV6-5 and J usage is TRBJ1-2. From germline, CDR1 is MNHEY and CDR2 SVGAGI. The CDR3 sequence is 13 residues long. The CDR3 region is CASSLPDSYGYTF.

The chain uses TRBV27 and TRBJ2-7. The germline V gene has CDR1 MNHEY and CDR2 SMNVEV (reference sequence). The CDR3 consists of 13 residues. This chain's CDR3 is CASSLRFPYEQYF.

The CDR3 here is CSVAEGGQGYEQYF. The rearrangement uses TRBV29-1 and TRBJ2-7; no DNA is available, so the TRBD1 call from TCRdb remains unchecked. CDR1 and CDR2 (germline): SQVTM, ANQGSEA. CDR3 length: 14 residues.

The J gene is TRBJ2-3, the V gene TRBV5-1; TCRdb outputs TRBD1, but without DNA this stays unchecked. The CDR3 sequence is 16 residues long. The germline gives CDR1 SGHRS, CDR2 YFSETQ. CDR3 in amino acids: CASSSDLAPGEDTQYF.

Measured by frequency, this clonotype is medium-sized. The chain combines TRBV11-2 with TRBJ2-1; TCRdb gives TRBD1 as the D gene, but with no DNA this cannot be confirmed. From germline, CDR1 is SGHAT and CDR2 FQNNGV. This CDR3 comprises 13 residues. Here the CDR3 reads CASSLPGYNEQFF.

The chain has TRBV29-1 and TRBJ2-7; the D call from TCRdb, TRBD1, cannot be confirmed without DNA. The CDR3 has 13 amino acids. Per the germline V gene, CDR1 is SQVTM and CDR2 is ANQGSEA. CDR3: CSVAGASAHEQYF.

The rearrangement links TRBV29-1 to TRBJ2-1; TCRdb outputs TRBD1, but without DNA this stays unchecked. CDR3 length: 12 amino acids. Germline V gives CDR1 SQVTM, CDR2 ANQGSEA. CDR3 sequence: CSVVTLSNEQFF.

V and J are TRBV12-3 or TRBV12-4 and TRBJ2-2; TCRdb calls TRBD1, which cannot be checked without DNA. The CDR3 covers 14 residues. CDR3 sequence: CASSLRSPAGELFF.

The J gene is TRBJ2-1, the V gene TRBV2; checking the TCRdb D call of TRBD2 is not possible without DNA. This CDR3 spans 13 amino acids. CDR1 and CDR2 (germline): SNHLY, FYNNEI. This chain's CDR3 is CASSGEGHNEQFF.

This chain links TRBV21-1 with TRBJ1-1; the D call of TRBD1 rests on TCRdb alone, since no DNA is present to check it. TRBV21-1 is recorded as a pseudogene. This CDR3 spans 14 amino acids. The CDR3 region is CASSTTFGRDEAFF.

This chain links TRBV11-2 with TRBJ1-6. Germline CDR1 SGHAT, CDR2 FQNNGV. The CDR3 loop spans 16 amino acids. The CDR3 spells CASSFPGPPYNSPLHF.

J is TRBJ2-2 and V is TRBV7-9. Germline values: CDR1 SEHNR, CDR2 FQNEAQ (reference sequence). This CDR3 spans 15 amino acids. CDR3 sequence: CASRKGLQNTGELFF.

This clonotype is medium-sized by frequency. V gene TRBV3-1 combines with J gene TRBJ1-1; TCRdb picks TRBD1, but there is no DNA to check that call. This CDR3 comprises 15 residues. CDR1 and CDR2 from the germline V gene are LGHDT and YNNKEL (reference sequence). The CDR3 reads CASSPILGTNTEAFF.

This sequence joins TRBV7-3 and TRBJ2-3; without DNA, the TCRdb call of TRBD1 cannot be checked. The CDR3 length is 16 residues. Germline CDR1 is SGHTA and CDR2 is FQGTGA. CDR3 region: CASSRGDSPFTDTQYF.

This chain joins TRBV29-1 and TRBJ2-1; the TCRdb call, TRBD1, lacks DNA for checking. From germline, CDR1 is SQVTM and CDR2 ANQGSEA. This CDR3 spans 12 amino acids. CDR3 sequence: CSVAPAFGEQFF.

The rearrangement uses TRBV5-1 and TRBJ2-1; TCRdb lists TRBD2, though no DNA is available to test this call. Germline V gene data show CDR1 as SGHRS and CDR2 as YFSETQ. The CDR3 spans 14 residues. The CDR3 protein is CASSLSSGSNEQFF.

Judged by frequency, this clonotype is medium-sized (0.01 to 0.1%). The chain employs TRBV7-2 and TRBJ2-1; checking the TCRdb D call of TRBD2 is not possible without DNA. Germline CDR1 is SGHTA and CDR2 is FQGNSA. CDR3 size: 16 residues. CDR3 residues: CASSPETSGSWNEQFF. The complete variable domain, with remaining parts taken from reference TRBV7-2 and TRBJ2-1, reads GAGVSQSPSNKVTEKGKDVELRCDPISGHTALYWYRQSLGQGLEFLIYFQGNSAPDKSGLPSDRFSAERTGGSVSTLTIQRTQQEDSAVYLCASSPETSGSWNEQFFGPGTRLTVL.

This CDR3 reads CASSLSPYYEQYF. The chain is built from TRBV5-1 and TRBJ2-7. This CDR3 is built from 13 residues. Germline V lookup: CDR1 SGHRS, CDR2 YFSETQ.

The chain employs TRBV12-3 or TRBV12-4 and TRBJ2-7; TCRdb designates TRBD1, a call that cannot be tested without DNA. The CDR3 covers 13 residues. The CDR3 loop reads CASSRQGFREQYF.

The V gene is TRBV11-2, the J gene TRBJ2-7; TCRdb indicates TRBD2, and absent DNA this call remains unverified. Germline CDR1 reads SGHAT; CDR2 reads FQNNGV. The CDR3 is made up of 18 amino acids. CDR3 sequence reads: CASSPYERGLPISYEQYF. Looking up the rest from reference TRBV11-2 and TRBJ2-7 gives the full variable domain: EAGVAQSPRYKIIEKRQSVAFWCNPISGHATLYWYQQILGQGPKLLIQFQNNGVVDDSQLPKDRFSAERLKGVDSTLKIQPAKLEDSAVYLCASSPYERGLPISYEQYFGPGTRLTVT.

This chain connects TRBV6-2 or TRBV6-3 to TRBJ1-1. This CDR3 has 13 residues. The germline V gene has CDR1 MNHEY and CDR2 SVGEGT. Here the CDR3 reads CASSYGSGGEAFF.

Frequency places this clonotype as medium-sized. The CDR3 here is CASSEGNTYYGYTF. This chain links TRBV25-1 with TRBJ1-2. Germline CDR1 reads MGHDK; CDR2 reads SYGVNS. The CDR3 extends over 14 amino acids.

Measured by frequency, this clonotype is medium-sized. The rearrangement links TRBV3-1 to TRBJ2-7; TCRdb returns TRBD2, unconfirmable since there is no DNA. Germline CDR1 is LGHDT and CDR2 is YNNKEL (reference sequence). The CDR3 is 15 residues long. CDR3 amino acids: CASSPFAGERYEQYF.

V is TRBV6-5 and J is TRBJ2-6; without DNA, the TCRdb call of TRBD1 cannot be checked. CDR1 is MNHEY and CDR2 is SVGAGI in the germline V gene. CDR3 size: 17 residues. The CDR3 sequence: CASSYVPGGGSSNVLTF.